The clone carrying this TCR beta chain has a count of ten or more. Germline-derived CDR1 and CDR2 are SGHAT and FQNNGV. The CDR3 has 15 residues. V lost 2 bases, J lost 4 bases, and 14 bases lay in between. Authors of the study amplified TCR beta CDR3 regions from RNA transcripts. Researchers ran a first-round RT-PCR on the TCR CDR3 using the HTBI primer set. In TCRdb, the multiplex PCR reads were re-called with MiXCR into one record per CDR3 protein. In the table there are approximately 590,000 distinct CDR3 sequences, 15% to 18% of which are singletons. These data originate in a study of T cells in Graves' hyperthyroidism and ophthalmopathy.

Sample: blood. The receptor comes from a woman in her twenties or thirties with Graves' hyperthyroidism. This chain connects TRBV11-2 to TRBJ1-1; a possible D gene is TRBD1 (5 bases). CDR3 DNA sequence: TGTGCCAGCAGCTTATTGGGGGGTGGCGGCACTGAAGCTTTCTTT. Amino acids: CASSLLGGGGTEAFF.